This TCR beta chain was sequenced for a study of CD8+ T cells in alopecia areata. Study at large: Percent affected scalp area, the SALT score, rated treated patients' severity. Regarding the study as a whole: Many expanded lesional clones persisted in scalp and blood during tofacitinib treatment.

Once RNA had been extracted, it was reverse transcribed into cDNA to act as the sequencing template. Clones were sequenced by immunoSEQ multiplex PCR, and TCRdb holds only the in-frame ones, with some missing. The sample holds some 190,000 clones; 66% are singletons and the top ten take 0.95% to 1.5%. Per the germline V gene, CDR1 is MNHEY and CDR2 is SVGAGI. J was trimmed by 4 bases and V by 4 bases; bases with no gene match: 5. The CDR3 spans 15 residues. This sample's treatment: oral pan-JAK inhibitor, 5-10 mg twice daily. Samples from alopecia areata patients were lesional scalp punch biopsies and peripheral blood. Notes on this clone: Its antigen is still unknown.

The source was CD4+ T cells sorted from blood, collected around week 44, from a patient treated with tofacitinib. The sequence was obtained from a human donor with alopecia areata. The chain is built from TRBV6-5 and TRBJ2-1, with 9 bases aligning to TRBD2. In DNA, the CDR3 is TGTGCCAGCAGTTTCAGCGGGGGGCGTTACAATGAGCAGTTCTTC. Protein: CASSFSGGRYNEQFF.